A single sample is the source of the 30 T cell receptor beta chains below, sequenced in a study of blood T cell repertoires in COVID-19. TCRdb keeps only in-frame clones here, not all; method: immunoSEQ multiplex PCR. Of some 350,000 clones in the sample, around 87% were seen once. Sequences were obtained from PBMCs or T cells enriched from blood (not recorded which). The origin of the receptors is a woman aged 25 to 39 who had recovered from COVID-19.

This chain uses TRBV19 with TRBJ1-2, with TRBD1 matching over 7 bases. This CDR3 has 14 amino acids. Germline loops: CDR1 LNHDA, CDR2 SQIVND (reference sequence). V was clipped by 2 bases and J by 4 bases; unmatched bases: 4. CDR3 nucleotide sequence: TGTGCCAGTAGTATAACAGGGGTGGGCTATGGCTACACCTTC. Translating gives CASSITGVGYGYTF.

The chain is built from TRBV19 and TRBJ1-6, with TRBD1 as a possible D gene (5 bases). The CDR3 contains 14 residues. Germline V gene sequence: CDR1 LNHDA, CDR2 SQIVND (reference sequence). Trimming removed 2 bases at V and 10 bases at J, with 12 bases between. CDR3 sequence reads: CASSINTQGSPLHF. CDR3 sequence (DNA): TGTGCCAGTAGTATAAACACCCAGGGCTCACCCCTCCACTTT.

CDR3: CASSPDTQGPQYF. CDR3 DNA: TGTGCCAGCAGCCCCGATACACAGGGCCCGCAGTACTTC. V and J are TRBV9 and TRBJ2-7; D might be TRBD1 (6 bases). V gave up 4 bases and J gave up 9 bases, with 17 bases separating them. The CDR3 runs 13 residues. Germline V gives CDR1 SGDLS, CDR2 YYNGEE. The full variable domain, in which reference TRBV9 and TRBJ2-7 provide the parts outside the CDR3, is DSGVTQTPKHLITATGQRVTLRCSPRSGDLSVYWYQQSLDQGLQFLIQYYNGEERAKGNILERFSAQQFPDLHSELNLSSLELGDSALYFCASSPDTQGPQYFGPGTRLTVT.

The rearrangement uses TRBV18 and TRBJ2-1; D gene uncertain. Between the trimmed V and J ends, which lost 6 bases and 0 bases, there was a span of 9 bases. Per the germline V gene, CDR1 is KGHSH and CDR2 is LQKENI. The length of the CDR3 is 14 residues. In nucleotides, the CDR3 is TGTGCCAGCTCCCCTACCGTCTCCTACAATGAGCAGTTCTTC. It specifies CASSPTVSYNEQFF.

This clone was observed a single time. V and J are TRBV5-1 and TRBJ1-1; D remains unclear. Trimming cost V 0 bases and J 2 bases, with 11 bases left between them. CDR3 length: 15 amino acids. Germline V gives CDR1 SGHRS, CDR2 YFSETQ. CDR3 region: CASSLGLAENTEAFF. CDR3 sequence (DNA): TGCGCCAGCAGCTTGGGTTTGGCGGAAAACACTGAAGCTTTCTTT.

The chain couples TRBV30 to TRBJ2-1; unclear D gene. Germline loops: CDR1 GTSNPN, CDR2 SVGIG (reference sequence). Trimming removed 5 bases from V and 0 bases from J, with 11 bases in between. The CDR3 is made up of 14 amino acids. CDR3 sequence reads: CAWGIRSSYNEQFF. The CDR3 DNA follows: TGTGCCTGGGGAATTCGGAGCTCCTACAATGAGCAGTTCTTC.

This chain connects TRBV7-2 to TRBJ1-2; D remains ambiguous. Germline V CDR1 and CDR2: SGHTA, FQGNSA. The CDR3 length is 16 residues. The V end was cut by 5 bases, the J end by 4 bases, with 20 bases between. The CDR3 spells CASSLHPSGEGYGYTF. CDR3 DNA sequence: TGTGCCAGCAGCCTCCACCCCAGCGGGGAGGGCTATGGCTACACCTTC.

This rearrangement joins TRBV28 to TRBJ2-5; 8 bases match TRBD2. After removal of 4 bases from V and 6 bases from J, the junction contained 4 bases not matched to a gene. CDR1 and CDR2 (germline): MDHEN, SYDVKM. The CDR3 spans 13 residues. The CDR3 is CASSSRGGKTQYF. CDR3 in DNA: TGTGCCAGCAGTTCTCGGGGGGGAAAGACCCAGTACTTC.

This sequence joins TRBV7-9 and TRBJ2-1, with TRBD2 as a possible D gene (5 bases). V was clipped by 5 bases and J by 7 bases, with 21 bases between them. This CDR3 has 16 residues. The V gene's germline CDR1 is SEHNR and CDR2 FQNEAQ (reference sequence). The CDR3, as DNA: TGTGCCAGCAGCCTCGACGGGGTGCGGGTGAATAATGAGCAGTTCTTC. Translation gives CASSLDGVRVNNEQFF.

This clone was detected once. This chain connects TRBV18 to TRBJ1-5; maybe TRBD1 (5 bases). From germline, CDR1 is KGHSH and CDR2 LQKENI. Trimming removed 5 bases at V and 3 bases at J, with 11 bases between. The CDR3 length is 14 residues. The chain's CDR3 is CASSTGRVNQPQHF. CDR3 sequence (DNA): TGTGCCAGCTCAACGGGCAGGGTCAATCAGCCCCAGCATTTT.

This chain links TRBV9 with TRBJ1-4, with D perhaps TRBD1 (6 bases). Germline values: CDR1 SGDLS, CDR2 YYNGEE. Trimming removed 4 bases at V and 6 bases at J, with 16 bases between. This CDR3 has 15 residues. The DNA for the CDR3 is TGTGCCAGCAGCACATCAGGGGCCGGGGATGAAAAACTGTTTTTT. Translating it yields CASSTSGAGDEKLFF.

The V call is TRBV2, the J call TRBJ1-2; 7 positions agree with TRBD1. The CDR3 is made up of 13 amino acids. V lost 5 bases and J lost 3; bases outside the gene matches: 3. Germline V gene data show CDR1 as SNHLY and CDR2 as FYNNEI. CDR3: CASSPDRDYGYTF. CDR3 coding DNA: TGTGCCAGCAGTCCTGACAGGGACTATGGCTACACCTTC.

The V gene is TRBV5-4, the J gene TRBJ1-5; D remains ambiguous. Germline V gives CDR1 SGHNT, CDR2 YYREEE (reference sequence). CDR3 length: 15 residues. Trimming cost V 0 bases and J 1 base, with 8 bases left between them. The CDR3 sequence is CASSLGPGSNQPQHF. The CDR3 DNA sequence: TGTGCCAGCAGCTTGGGCCCGGGGAGCAATCAGCCCCAGCATTTT. Drawing the rest from reference TRBV5-4 and TRBJ1-5, the complete variable domain is ETGVTQSPTHLIKTRGQQVTLRCSSQSGHNTVSWYQQALGQGPQFIFQYYREEENGRGNFPPRFSGLQFPNYSSELNVNALELDDSALYLCASSLGPGSNQPQHFGDGTRLSIL.

This clone was counted only a few times. The chain combines TRBV5-4 with TRBJ2-7; D is uncertain. The germline CDR1 and CDR2 sequences are SGHNT and YYREEE (reference sequence). Trimming removed 0 bases at V and 0 bases at J, with 7 bases between. The CDR3 runs 14 residues. CDR3 nucleotides: TGTGCCAGCAGCTTGGGACATCGCTCCTACGAGCAGTACTTC. Translated, it gives CASSLGHRSYEQYF.

This CDR3 is CASSRGDLETQYF. In DNA form, the CDR3 reads TGTGCCAGCAGCCGAGGGGACTTGGAGACCCAGTACTTC. V gene TRBV7-8 combines with J gene TRBJ2-5, with TRBD2 as a possible D gene (6 bases). This CDR3 has 13 amino acids. Trimming left V 5 bases short and J 5 bases short, with 12 bases between. Germline values: CDR1 SGHVS, CDR2 FQNEAQ.

The V gene is TRBV7-2, the J gene TRBJ2-1; D uncertain. V was pared by 3 bases and J by 3 bases, with 12 bases between. This CDR3 has 15 amino acids. Per germline, CDR1 SGHTA and CDR2 FQGNSA. The CDR3, as DNA: TGTGCCAGCAGCTTGGAGAGAGGTCTCTACAATGAGCAGTTCTTC. Translation gives CASSLERGLYNEQFF. The whole variable domain, filled in from reference TRBV7-2 and TRBJ2-1, reads GAGVSQSPSNKVTEKGKDVELRCDPISGHTALYWYRQSLGQGLEFLIYFQGNSAPDKSGLPSDRFSAERTGGSVSTLTIQRTQQEDSAVYLCASSLERGLYNEQFFGPGTRLTVL.

This rearrangement joins TRBV28 to TRBJ1-5; TRBD1 agrees at 11 bases. The CDR3 length is 15 residues. V lost 3 bases, J lost 7 bases, and 5 bases stayed unmatched. Looked up from germline, CDR1 is MDHEN and CDR2 is SYDVKM. In DNA, the CDR3 is TGTGCCAGCAGTTTTAGGACAGGGGGCCGCCAGCCCCAGCATTTT. Translating gives CASSFRTGGRQPQHF.

This clone was observed a few times. The rearrangement links TRBV13 to TRBJ1-1, with D perhaps TRBD1 (5 bases). The V gene's germline CDR1 is PRHDT and CDR2 FYEKMQ (reference sequence). V lost 5 bases and J lost 3, with 13 bases in between. The CDR3 has 14 amino acids. This chain's CDR3 is CASSLRGVDTEAFF. DNA for the CDR3: TGTGCCAGCAGCCTCCGGGGGGTTGACACTGAAGCTTTCTTT.

V and J are TRBV5-1 and TRBJ1-1; a possible D gene is TRBD1 (5 bases). The CDR3 length is 15 residues. Germline CDR1 and CDR2: SGHRS and YFSETQ. V gave up 1 base and J gave up 4 bases, with 14 bases separating them. Here the CDR3 DNA reads TGCGCCAGCAGCTTGTGGGGGGAAGGGAGCACTGAAGCTTTCTTT. Protein sequence: CASSLWGEGSTEAFF. Variable domain in full (rest from reference TRBV5-1 and TRBJ1-1): KAGVTQTPRYLIKTRGQQVTLSCSPISGHRSVSWYQQTPGQGLQFLFEYFSETQRNKGNFPGRFSGRQFSNSRSEMNVSTLELGDSALYLCASSLWGEGSTEAFFGQGTRLTVV.

The V and J genes are TRBV18 and TRBJ1-1, with D unclear. Germline V CDR1 and CDR2: KGHSH, LQKENI. CDR3 size: 11 residues. Trimming removed 6 bases at V and 11 bases at J, with 13 bases between. The CDR3 region is CASSPQQRAFF. Written as DNA, the CDR3 is TGTGCCAGCTCCCCGCAGCAGCGGGCTTTCTTT.

The chain combines TRBV5-6 with TRBJ2-7; tentative D call: TRBD1 (5 bases). The CDR3 is made up of 16 amino acids. Trimming removed 2 bases from V and 3 bases from J, with 18 bases in between. Germline V lookup: CDR1 SGHDT, CDR2 YYEEEE. Here the CDR3 DNA reads TGTGCCAGCAGCTTTCAGGGCGGTCTAGTGGTCTACGAGCAGTACTTC. Amino acid sequence: CASSFQGGLVVYEQYF.

The chain uses TRBV6-5 and TRBJ2-7; the match to TRBD2 covers 11 bases. This CDR3 has 14 residues. The V gene's germline CDR1 is MNHEY and CDR2 SVGAGI. V dropped 6 bases and J dropped 2; count of bases not matched to a gene: 3. CDR3 bases: TGTGCCAGCAGAACTAGCGGGGGTACCTACGAGCAGTACTTC. Its protein product is CASRTSGGTYEQYF.

This clone was seen once. This chain links TRBV12-5 with TRBJ2-5; 9 bases line up with TRBD2. The J segment lost 3 bases and the V segment lost 3 bases, leaving 8 bases of the junction unmatched. Germline V lookup: CDR1 LGHNT, CDR2 FRNRAP. This CDR3 is built from 16 residues. The CDR3 DNA follows: TGTGCTAGTGGTTTTTCCGGAGTAGCGGGGGAAGAGACCCAGTACTTC. Its protein product is CASGFSGVAGEETQYF.

The chain combines TRBV7-9 with TRBJ1-1; tentative D call: TRBD1 (5 bases). Looked up from germline, CDR1 is SEHNR and CDR2 is FQNEAQ (reference sequence). The CDR3 runs to 14 residues. Trimming took 3 bases from V and 3 from J, leaving 11 bases between them. The CDR3 reads CASSLPGGDTEAFF. CDR3 bases: TGTGCCAGCAGCTTGCCAGGAGGGGACACTGAAGCTTTCTTT.

The V and J genes are TRBV29-1 and TRBJ1-2; 11 bases line up with TRBD1. Unmatched junction bases numbered 13, after V lost 7 bases and J lost 12 bases. Germline V gene lookup returns CDR1 SQVTM and CDR2 ANQGSEA. The CDR3 is made up of 13 amino acids. For the CDR3, the DNA is TGCAGCGGGGGAGGCGGACAGGGGGCAAAGAACACCTTC. As protein: CSGGGGQGAKNTF.

The V gene is TRBV5-6, the J gene TRBJ2-1; 7 nucleotides line up with TRBD1. The length of the CDR3 is 16 residues. The germline CDR1 and CDR2 sequences are SGHDT and YYEEEE. V dropped 4 bases and J dropped 11; count of bases not matched to a gene: 18. CDR3 nucleotide sequence: TGTGCCAGCAGCCTCCTAGACAGGGACCTTCGGGGTAAGCAGTTCTTC. This sequence encodes CASSLLDRDLRGKQFF.

The chain is built from TRBV3-1 (or the pseudogene TRBV3-2) and TRBJ1-1; no clear D gene. The germline gives CDR1 LGHDT, CDR2 YNNKEL (reference sequence). The V gene lost 7 bases and the J gene lost 5 bases, with 17 bases spanning the gap. This CDR3 comprises 14 residues. The CDR3 loop reads CASTLREGRTEAFF. As DNA, the CDR3 is TGTGCCAGCACCCTGAGGGAGGGTAGGACTGAAGCTTTCTTT.

DNA for the CDR3: TGTGCCAGCAGAGGCAGGGAGGATTCACCCCTCCACTTT. This gives the protein CASRGREDSPLHF. The rearrangement links TRBV2 to TRBJ1-6, with a weak D call TRBD1 (5 bases). Germline values: CDR1 SNHLY, CDR2 FYNNEI. V was shortened by 6 bases and J by 8 bases, with 11 bases between the two germline ends. This CDR3 is built from 13 residues.

The J gene is TRBJ1-2, the V gene TRBV4-1; tentative D call: TRBD1 (6 bases). CDR1 MGHRA and CDR2 YSYEKL come from the germline V gene. The CDR3 consists of 16 residues. V lost 0 bases and J 5 bases, leaving 16 bases between the germline ends. CDR3 sequence reads: CASSQDRGGGWYGYTF. The CDR3 nucleotides are TGCGCCAGCAGCCAAGACAGGGGTGGCGGTTGGTATGGCTACACCTTC.

This sequence joins TRBV27 and TRBJ2-7, with D possibly being TRBD2 (6 bases). Germline V gives CDR1 MNHEY, CDR2 SMNVEV (reference sequence). The ends were cut back, 5 bases at V and 7 bases at J, with 21 bases in the middle. The CDR3 is 15 amino acids. CDR3 region: CASSKRRDGGMEQYF. CDR3 DNA sequence: TGTGCCAGCAGTAAGCGCCGGGACGGGGGTATGGAGCAGTACTTC.